Here is one T cell receptor beta chain with its context. This record belongs to a study of T cell changes during pregnancy in multiple sclerosis. This CDR3 is built from 15 residues. Germline-derived CDR1 and CDR2 are SEHNR and FQNEAQ (reference sequence). V was clipped by 4 bases and J by 6 bases, with 18 bases between them. Assay: immunoSEQ multiplex PCR; the TCRdb copy retains only in-frame clones and omits some. The data show tens of thousands of clones, about 90% seen once. This receptor was obtained from a female donor in good health, enrolled as a control in a pregnancy study. The chain links TRBV7-9 to TRBJ1-2, with D possibly being TRBD1 (6 bases). The sequencing used peripheral blood, collected in the second trimester of pregnancy. The CDR3 sequence: CASSWTVRGFDGYTF. CDR3 DNA: TGTGCCAGCAGCTGGACAGTTAGAGGTTTTGATGGCTACACCTTC.